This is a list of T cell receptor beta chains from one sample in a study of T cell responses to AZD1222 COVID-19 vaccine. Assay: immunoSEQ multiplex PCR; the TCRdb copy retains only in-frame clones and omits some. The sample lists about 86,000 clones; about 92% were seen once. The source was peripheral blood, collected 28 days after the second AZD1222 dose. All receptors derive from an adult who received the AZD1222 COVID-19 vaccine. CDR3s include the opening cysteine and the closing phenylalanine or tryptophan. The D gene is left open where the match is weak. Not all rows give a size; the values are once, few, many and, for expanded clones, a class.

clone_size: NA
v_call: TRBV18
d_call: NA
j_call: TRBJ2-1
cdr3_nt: TGTGCCAGCTCACCATCCCCGGTTAGGAATGAGCAGTTCTTC
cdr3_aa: CASSPSPVRNEQFF

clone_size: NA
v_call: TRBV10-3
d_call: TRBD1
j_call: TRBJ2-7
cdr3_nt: TGTGCCATCAGTGAGTCAGGACAGGGGATTCGAAAAGGCGAGCAGTACTTC
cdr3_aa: CAISESGQGIRKGEQYF

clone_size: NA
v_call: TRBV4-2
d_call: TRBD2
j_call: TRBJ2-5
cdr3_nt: TGTGCCAGCAGCCAAGAACGCGGGGGGGCCGAGACCCAGTACTTC
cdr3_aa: CASSQERGGAETQYF

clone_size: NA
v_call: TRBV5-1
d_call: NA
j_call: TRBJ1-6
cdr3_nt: TGCGCCAGCATCCCCGACGGGCTTCCCTCCTCACCCCTCCACTTT
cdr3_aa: CASIPDGLPSSPLHF

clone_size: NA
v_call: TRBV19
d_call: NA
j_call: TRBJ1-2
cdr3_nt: TGTGCCAGTAGACAGGACAGCTATGGCTACACCTTC
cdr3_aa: CASRQDSYGYTF

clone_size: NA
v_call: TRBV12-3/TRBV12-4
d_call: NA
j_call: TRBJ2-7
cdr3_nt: TGTGCCAGCAGTTCAAGACAGGTCTACGAGCAGTACTTC
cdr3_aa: CASSSRQVYEQYF

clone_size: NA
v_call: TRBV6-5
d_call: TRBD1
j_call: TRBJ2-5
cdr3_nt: TGTGCCAGCAGTTTGGCCGGGACAGGGGTACAAGAGACCCAGTACTTC
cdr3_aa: CASSLAGTGVQETQYF

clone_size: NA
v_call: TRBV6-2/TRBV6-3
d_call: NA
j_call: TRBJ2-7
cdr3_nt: TGTGCCAGCAGTTACTCGGTTTCTGGCTCCTACGAGCAGTACTTC
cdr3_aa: CASSYSVSGSYEQYF

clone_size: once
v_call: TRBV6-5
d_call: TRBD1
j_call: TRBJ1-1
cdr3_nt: TGTGCCAGCAGTTACCCGTCAGGGGGCCGCACTGAAGCTTTCTTT
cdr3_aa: CASSYPSGGRTEAFF

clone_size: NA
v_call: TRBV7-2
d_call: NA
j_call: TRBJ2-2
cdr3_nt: TGTGCCAGCAGCTTAGCTGCAGCAACCGGGGAGCTGTTTTTT
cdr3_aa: CASSLAAATGELFF

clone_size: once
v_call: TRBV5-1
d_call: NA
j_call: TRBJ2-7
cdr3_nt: TGCGCCAGCAGCTTGGCTCAGGGAATTGAGTACGAGCAGTACTTC
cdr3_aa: CASSLAQGIEYEQYF

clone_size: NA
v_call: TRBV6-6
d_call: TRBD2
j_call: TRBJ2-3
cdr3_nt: TGTGCCACGTGCAAGCTTAGCGGGGGGTTACAAGATACGCAGTATTTT
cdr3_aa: CATCKLSGGLQDTQYF

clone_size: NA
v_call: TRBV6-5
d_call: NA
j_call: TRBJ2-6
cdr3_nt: TGTGCCAGCACCCCTGACGGCTCTGGGGCCAACGTCCTGACTTTC
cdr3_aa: CASTPDGSGANVLTF

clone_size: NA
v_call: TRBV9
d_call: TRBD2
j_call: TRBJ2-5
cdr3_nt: TGTGCCAGCAGCGTAGAGGGAGGGATGGGGTCCCAAGAGACCCAGTACTTC
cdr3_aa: CASSVEGGMGSQETQYF

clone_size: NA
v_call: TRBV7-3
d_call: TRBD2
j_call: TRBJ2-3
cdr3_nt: TGTGCCAGCAGCTTAACTTCCGGTAGCGGGGTCACAGATACGCAGTATTTT
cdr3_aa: CASSLTSGSGVTDTQYF

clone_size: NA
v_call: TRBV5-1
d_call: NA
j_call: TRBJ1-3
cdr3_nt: TGCGCCAGCAGCTCCACAGGGAGCGCCGCTGGAAACACCATATATTTT
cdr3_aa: CASSSTGSAAGNTIYF

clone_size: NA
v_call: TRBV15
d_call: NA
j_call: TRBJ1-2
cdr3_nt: TGTGCCACCAGCAGGGACCGGGCAGGCTACTATGGCTACACCTTC
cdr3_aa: CATSRDRAGYYGYTF

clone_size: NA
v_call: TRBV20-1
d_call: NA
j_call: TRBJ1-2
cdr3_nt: TGCAGTGCTAGGCGGAGCGATGGCTACACCTTC
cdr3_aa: CSARRSDGYTF